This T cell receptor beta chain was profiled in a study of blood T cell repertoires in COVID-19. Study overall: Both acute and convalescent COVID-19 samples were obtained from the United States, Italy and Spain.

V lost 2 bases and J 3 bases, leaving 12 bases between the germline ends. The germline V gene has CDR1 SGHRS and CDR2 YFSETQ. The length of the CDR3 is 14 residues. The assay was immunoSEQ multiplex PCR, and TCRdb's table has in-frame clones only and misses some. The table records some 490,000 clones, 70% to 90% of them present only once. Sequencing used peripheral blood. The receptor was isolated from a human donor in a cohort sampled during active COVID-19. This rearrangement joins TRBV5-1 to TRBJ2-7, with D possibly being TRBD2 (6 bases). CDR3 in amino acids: CASSFLSGFYEQYF. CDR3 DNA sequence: TGCGCCAGCAGCTTTTTGAGCGGGTTCTACGAGCAGTACTTC.